Listed below are T cell receptor beta chains from one sample, sequenced in a study of cytomegalovirus exposure and HLA in healthy donors. Repertoires were generated with immunoSEQ multiplex PCR, while TCRdb's copy carries only in-frame clones and drops some. The table lists 90,000 to 95,000 clones, 70% to 80% of them singletons. The source material was PBMCs. These receptors originate from a man under 40 in good health and CMV-seronegative. Each CDR3 is given with its conserved first and last residue. A D gene is named only where the DNA matches it firmly. Where a row states a size, it is once, few, many or the class of an expanded clone; other rows omit it.

d_gene,j_gene,v_gene,abundance,CDR3aa,CDR3nt
TRBD1,TRBJ1-6,TRBV7-9,-,CASSSGQGDSPLHF,TGTGCCAGCAGCTCCGGACAGGGCGATTCACCCCTCCACTTT
-,TRBJ2-1,TRBV5-6,few,CASSPYGRGTYNEQFF,TGTGCCAGCAGCCCATATGGCAGGGGTACCTACAATGAGCAGTTCTTC
-,TRBJ1-2,TRBV27,-,CASSLFPGSTQYGYTF,TGTGCCAGCAGTTTATTCCCCGGGAGTACCCAATATGGCTACACCTTC
TRBD1,TRBJ1-4,TRBV5-1,-,CASSSRTGGDEKLFF,TGCGCCAGCAGCTCGCGGACAGGGGGCGATGAAAAACTGTTTTTT
TRBD2,TRBJ2-1,TRBV10-3,-,CAISSLAGDSYNEQFF,TGTGCCATCAGCTCACTAGCGGGAGACTCCTACAATGAGCAGTTCTTC
TRBD1,TRBJ1-5,TRBV14,-,CASSPGQGGIQYNQPQHF,TGTGCCAGCAGCCCGGGACAGGGAGGCATTCAGTACAATCAGCCCCAGCATTTT
TRBD2,TRBJ2-2,TRBV7-3,-,CASSPRTSGILTGELFF,TGTGCCAGCAGCCCCCGGACTAGCGGGATCCTCACCGGGGAGCTGTTTTTT
-,TRBJ1-6,TRBV6-1,few,CASTASGGLNSPLHF,TGTGCCAGCACGGCCTCGGGGGGTCTTAATTCACCCCTCCACTTT
TRBD1,TRBJ2-6,TRBV5-1,-,CASSFQRDRGPGANVLTF,TGCGCCAGCAGCTTCCAACGGGACAGGGGGCCCGGGGCCAACGTCCTGACTTTC
-,TRBJ1-2,TRBV11-2,-,CASSYRYGYTF,TGTGCCAGCAGCTATCGTTATGGCTACACCTTC
TRBD1,TRBJ1-1,TRBV11-3,-,CASSLSVVRGTSNTEAFF,TGTGCCAGCAGCTTAAGCGTAGTCAGGGGGACGTCGAACACTGAAGCTTTCTTT
-,TRBJ2-7,TRBV6-5,few,CASSYGSPPYEQYF,TGTGCCAGCAGTTACGGGAGTCCCCCCTACGAGCAGTACTTC
TRBD1,TRBJ2-3,TRBV7-6,-,CASNILGGSDTQYF,TGTGCCAGCAACATATTAGGGGGCTCGGATACGCAGTATTTT
-,TRBJ1-1,TRBV20-1,few,CSAQNTGAFF,TGCAGTGCCCAAAATACGGGAGCTTTCTTT
-,TRBJ2-2,TRBV4-1,-,CASRRQANTGELFF,TGCGCCAGCAGACGACAGGCGAACACCGGGGAGCTGTTTTTT
-,TRBJ1-4,TRBV5-1,-,CASSLQSPETNEKLFF,TGCGCCAGCAGCCTCCAAAGCCCCGAAACTAATGAAAAACTGTTTTTT
-,TRBJ2-2,TRBV11-3,-,CASSFPLLGSVAGELFF,TGTGCCAGCAGCTTCCCACTGCTCGGGAGCGTCGCCGGGGAGCTGTTTTTT
-,TRBJ2-2,TRBV2,-,CASIRLRNTGELFF,TGTGCCAGCATAAGACTTCGGAACACCGGGGAGCTGTTTTTT
-,TRBJ1-5,TRBV28,-,CASSKYNSNQPQHF,TGTGCCAGCAGTAAATACAATAGCAATCAGCCCCAGCATTTT
-,TRBJ2-1,TRBV2,-,CAGKGVAYNEQFF,TGTGCCGGCAAGGGGGTCGCCTACAATGAGCAGTTCTTC
-,TRBJ2-7,TRBV14,-,CASSHLYEQYF,TGTGCCAGCAGCCACTTGTACGAGCAGTACTTC
-,TRBJ2-1,TRBV2,-,CASLSGRVGEQFF,TGTGCCAGTCTTAGCGGACGAGTCGGTGAGCAGTTCTTC
-,TRBJ1-2,TRBV10-3,-,CAISESAATNYGYTF,TGTGCCATCAGTGAGTCGGCCGCAACTAACTATGGCTACACCTTC
-,TRBJ1-2,TRBV11-2,-,CASSLEPGAPGVGYGYTF,TGTGCCAGCAGCTTAGAGCCAGGGGCTCCCGGGGTAGGCTATGGCTACACCTTC
-,TRBJ1-2,TRBV19,-,CASSPRDYGYTF,TGTGCCAGTAGTCCACGAGACTATGGCTACACCTTC
TRBD1,TRBJ2-7,TRBV7-9,-,CASSNTEAGDSRDEQYF,TGTGCCAGTAGTAATACTGAGGCTGGGGACAGTCGGGACGAGCAGTACTTC
TRBD2,TRBJ2-7,TRBV6-1,-,CASSKGRGSGGTTYEQYF,TGTGCCAGCAGTAAAGGGCGCGGTAGCGGGGGGACCACCTACGAGCAGTACTTC
-,TRBJ2-1,TRBV27,once,CASSLFNGKGYNEQFF,TGTGCCAGCAGTTTATTTAACGGGAAAGGCTACAATGAGCAGTTCTTC